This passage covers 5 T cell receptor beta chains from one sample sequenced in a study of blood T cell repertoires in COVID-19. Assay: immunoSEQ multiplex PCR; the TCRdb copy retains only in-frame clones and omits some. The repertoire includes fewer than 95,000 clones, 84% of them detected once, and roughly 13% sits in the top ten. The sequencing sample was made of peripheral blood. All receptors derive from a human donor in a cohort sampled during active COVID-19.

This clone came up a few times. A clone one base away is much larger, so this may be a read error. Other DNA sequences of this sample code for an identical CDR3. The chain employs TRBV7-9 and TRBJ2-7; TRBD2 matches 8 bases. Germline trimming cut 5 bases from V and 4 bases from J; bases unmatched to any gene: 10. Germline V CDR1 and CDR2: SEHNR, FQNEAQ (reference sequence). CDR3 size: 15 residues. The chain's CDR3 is CASSLPTGGGYEQYF. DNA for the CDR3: TGTGCCAGCAGCCTGCCGACCGGGGGGGGTTACGAGCAGTACTTC.

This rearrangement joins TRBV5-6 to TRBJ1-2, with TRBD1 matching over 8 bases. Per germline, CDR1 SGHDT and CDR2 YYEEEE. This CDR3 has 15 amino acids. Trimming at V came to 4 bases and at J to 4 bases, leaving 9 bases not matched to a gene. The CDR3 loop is CASSNRGTGTYGYTF. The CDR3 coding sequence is TGTGCCAGCAGCAACCGCGGGACAGGAACCTATGGCTACACCTTC.

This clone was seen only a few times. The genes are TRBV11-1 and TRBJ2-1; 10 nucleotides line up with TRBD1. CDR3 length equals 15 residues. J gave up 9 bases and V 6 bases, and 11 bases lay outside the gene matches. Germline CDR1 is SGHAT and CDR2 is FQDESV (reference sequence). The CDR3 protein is CASSRGGQGIGEQFF. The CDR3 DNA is TGTGCCAGCAGTAGGGGGGGACAGGGGATCGGTGAGCAGTTCTTC.

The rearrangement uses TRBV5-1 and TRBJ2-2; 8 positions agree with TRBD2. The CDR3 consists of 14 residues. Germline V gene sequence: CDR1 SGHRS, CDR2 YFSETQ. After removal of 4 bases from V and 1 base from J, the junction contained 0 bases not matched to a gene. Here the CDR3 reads CASSGTRNTGELFF. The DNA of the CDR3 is TGCGCCAGCAGCGGGACTAGGAACACCGGGGAGCTGTTTTTT.

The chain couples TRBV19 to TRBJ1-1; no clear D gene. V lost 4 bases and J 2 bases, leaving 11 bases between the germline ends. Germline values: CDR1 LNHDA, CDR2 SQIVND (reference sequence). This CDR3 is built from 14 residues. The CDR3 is CASSTSTRNTEAFF. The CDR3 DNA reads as TGTGCCAGTAGTACCTCCACCAGAAACACTGAAGCTTTCTTT.